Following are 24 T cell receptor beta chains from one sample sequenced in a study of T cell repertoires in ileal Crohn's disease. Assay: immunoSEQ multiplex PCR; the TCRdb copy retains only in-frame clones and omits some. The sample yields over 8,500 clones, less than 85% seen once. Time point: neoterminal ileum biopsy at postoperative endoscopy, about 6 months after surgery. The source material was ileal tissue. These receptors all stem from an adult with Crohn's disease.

The CDR3 loop is CASSATLLNSGANVLTF. Here the CDR3 DNA reads TGTGCCAGCAGCGCAACACTACTGAACTCTGGGGCCAACGTCCTGACTTTC. This chain joins TRBV5-4 and TRBJ2-6; no reliable D call. Trimming removed 4 bases at V and 0 bases at J, with 14 bases between. In germline, CDR1 is SGHNT, CDR2 YYREEE (reference sequence). The length of the CDR3 is 17 residues.

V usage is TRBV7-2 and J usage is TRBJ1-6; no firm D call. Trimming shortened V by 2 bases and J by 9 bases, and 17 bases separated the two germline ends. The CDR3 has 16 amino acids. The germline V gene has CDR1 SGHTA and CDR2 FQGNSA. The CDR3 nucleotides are TGTGCCAGCAGCTTAATGCGGGCCGGACGGATTTCACCCCTCCACTTT. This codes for CASSLMRAGRISPLHF.

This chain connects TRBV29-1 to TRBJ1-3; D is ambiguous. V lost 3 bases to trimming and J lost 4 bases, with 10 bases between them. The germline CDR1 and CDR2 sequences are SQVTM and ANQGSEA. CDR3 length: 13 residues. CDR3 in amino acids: CSVDAGSGNTIYF. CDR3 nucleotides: TGCAGCGTTGACGCGGGCTCCGGAAACACCATATATTTT.

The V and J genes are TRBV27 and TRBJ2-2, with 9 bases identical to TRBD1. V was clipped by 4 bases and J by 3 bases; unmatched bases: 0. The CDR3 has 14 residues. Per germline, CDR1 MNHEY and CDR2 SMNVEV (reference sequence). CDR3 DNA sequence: TGTGCCAGCAGTTGGGACAGGGACACCGGGGAGCTGTTTTTT. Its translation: CASSWDRDTGELFF.

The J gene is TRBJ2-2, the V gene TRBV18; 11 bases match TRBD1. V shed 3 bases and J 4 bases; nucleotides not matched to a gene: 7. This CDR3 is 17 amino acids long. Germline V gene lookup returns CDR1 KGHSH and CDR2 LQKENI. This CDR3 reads CASSPQAGTGGTGELFF. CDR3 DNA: TGTGCCAGCTCACCGCAAGCCGGGACAGGGGGCACCGGGGAGCTGTTTTTT.

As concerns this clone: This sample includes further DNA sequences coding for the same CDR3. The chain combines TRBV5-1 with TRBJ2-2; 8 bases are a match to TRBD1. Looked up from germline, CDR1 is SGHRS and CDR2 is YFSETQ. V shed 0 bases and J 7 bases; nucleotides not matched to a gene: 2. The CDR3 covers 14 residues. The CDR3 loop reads CASSLGQGNGELFF. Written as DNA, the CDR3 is TGCGCCAGCAGCTTGGGACAGGGGAACGGGGAGCTGTTTTTT.

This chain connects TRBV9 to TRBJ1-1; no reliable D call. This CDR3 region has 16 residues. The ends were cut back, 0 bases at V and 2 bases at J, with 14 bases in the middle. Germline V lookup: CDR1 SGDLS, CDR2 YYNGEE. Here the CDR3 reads CASSVGGTYSNTEAFF. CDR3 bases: TGTGCCAGCAGCGTAGGAGGCACCTATTCAAACACTGAAGCTTTCTTT.

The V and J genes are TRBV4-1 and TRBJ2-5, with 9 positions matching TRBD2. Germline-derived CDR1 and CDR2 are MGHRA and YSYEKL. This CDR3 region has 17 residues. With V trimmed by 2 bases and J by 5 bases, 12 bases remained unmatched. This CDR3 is CASSQNRAGGPLETQYF. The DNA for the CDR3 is TGCGCCAGCAGCCAAAACCGAGCGGGGGGCCCCCTGGAGACCCAGTACTTC.

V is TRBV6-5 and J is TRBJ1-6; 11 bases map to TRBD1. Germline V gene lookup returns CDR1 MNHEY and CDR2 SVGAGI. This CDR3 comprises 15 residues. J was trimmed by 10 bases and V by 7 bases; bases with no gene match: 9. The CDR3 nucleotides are TGTGCCAGCACCCGGGGACAGGGGGAATACTCACCCCTCCACTTT. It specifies CASTRGQGEYSPLHF.

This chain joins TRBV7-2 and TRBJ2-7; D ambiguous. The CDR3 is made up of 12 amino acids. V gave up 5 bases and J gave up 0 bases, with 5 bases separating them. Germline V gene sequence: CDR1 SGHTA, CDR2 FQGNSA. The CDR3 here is CASSISSYEQYF. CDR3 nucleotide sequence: TGTGCCAGCAGCATCAGCTCCTACGAGCAGTACTTC.

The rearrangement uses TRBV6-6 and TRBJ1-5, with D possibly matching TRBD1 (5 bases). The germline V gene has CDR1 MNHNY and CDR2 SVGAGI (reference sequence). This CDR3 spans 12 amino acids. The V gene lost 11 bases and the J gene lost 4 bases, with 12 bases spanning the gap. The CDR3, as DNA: TGTGCCTCCAAACCAGGGAATCAGCCCCAGCATTTT. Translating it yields CASKPGNQPQHF.

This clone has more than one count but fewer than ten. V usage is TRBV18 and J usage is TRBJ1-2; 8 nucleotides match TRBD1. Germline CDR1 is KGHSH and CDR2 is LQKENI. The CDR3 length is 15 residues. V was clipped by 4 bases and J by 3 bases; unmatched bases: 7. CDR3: CASSRATGGDYGYTF. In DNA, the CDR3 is TGTGCCAGCTCACGAGCCACAGGGGGTGACTATGGCTACACCTTC.

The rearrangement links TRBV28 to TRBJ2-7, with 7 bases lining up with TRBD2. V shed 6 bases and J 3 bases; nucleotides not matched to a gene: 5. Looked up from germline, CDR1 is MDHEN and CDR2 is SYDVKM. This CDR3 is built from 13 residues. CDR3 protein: CASSKAGLYEQYF. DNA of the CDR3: TGTGCCAGCAGCAAAGCGGGACTCTACGAGCAGTACTTC.

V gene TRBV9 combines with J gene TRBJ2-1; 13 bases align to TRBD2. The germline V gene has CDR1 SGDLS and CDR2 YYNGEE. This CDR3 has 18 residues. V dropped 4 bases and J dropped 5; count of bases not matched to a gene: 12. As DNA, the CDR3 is TGTGCCAGCAGCCCCGGACTAGCGGGGGCCTCAAGCGACAATGAGCAGTTCTTC. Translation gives CASSPGLAGASSDNEQFF. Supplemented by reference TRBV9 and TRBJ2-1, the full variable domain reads DSGVTQTPKHLITATGQRVTLRCSPRSGDLSVYWYQQSLDQGLQFLIQYYNGEERAKGNILERFSAQQFPDLHSELNLSSLELGDSALYFCASSPGLAGASSDNEQFFGPGTRLTVL.

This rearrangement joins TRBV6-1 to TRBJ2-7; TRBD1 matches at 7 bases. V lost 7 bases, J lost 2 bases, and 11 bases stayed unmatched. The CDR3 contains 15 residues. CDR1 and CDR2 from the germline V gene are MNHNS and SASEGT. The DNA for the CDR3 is TGTGCCAGCAATGCCGGGACAGTACAGACCTACGAGCAGTACTTC. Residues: CASNAGTVQTYEQYF.

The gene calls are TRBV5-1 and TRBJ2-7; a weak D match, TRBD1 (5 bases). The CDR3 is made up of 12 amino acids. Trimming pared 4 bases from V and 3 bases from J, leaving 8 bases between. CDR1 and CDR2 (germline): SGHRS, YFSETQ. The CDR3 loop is CASSQDNYEQYF. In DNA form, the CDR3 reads TGCGCCAGCAGCCAGGACAACTACGAGCAGTACTTC.

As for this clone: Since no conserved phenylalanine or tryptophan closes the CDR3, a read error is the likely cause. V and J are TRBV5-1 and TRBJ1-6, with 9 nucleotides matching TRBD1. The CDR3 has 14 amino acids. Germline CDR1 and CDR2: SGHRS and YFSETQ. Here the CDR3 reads CASSTGTGNSPLHS. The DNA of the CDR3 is TGCGCCAGCAGCACGGGGACAGGGAATTCCCCCCTCCACTCT.

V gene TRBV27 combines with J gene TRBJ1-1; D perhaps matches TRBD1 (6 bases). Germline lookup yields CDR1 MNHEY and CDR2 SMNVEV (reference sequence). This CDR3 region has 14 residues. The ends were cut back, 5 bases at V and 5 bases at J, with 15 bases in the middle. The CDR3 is CASSPTGWYTEAFF. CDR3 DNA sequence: TGTGCCAGCAGTCCGACAGGTTGGTATACTGAAGCTTTCTTT.

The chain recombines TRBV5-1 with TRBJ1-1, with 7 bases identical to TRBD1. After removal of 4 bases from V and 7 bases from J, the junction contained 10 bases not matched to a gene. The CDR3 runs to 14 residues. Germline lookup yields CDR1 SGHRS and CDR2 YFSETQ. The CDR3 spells CASSGRTGALEAFF. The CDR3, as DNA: TGCGCCAGCAGCGGGCGGACAGGCGCCCTTGAAGCTTTCTTT.

CDR3 DNA: TGTGCCAGCAGTGAGCAGGACTGGGAAAATTCACCCCTCCACTTT. As protein: CASSEQDWENSPLHF. The J gene is TRBJ1-6, the V gene TRBV2, with D hard to call. The V and J ends lost 3 bases and 7 bases respectively, with 13 bases between them. The length of the CDR3 is 15 residues. The germline CDR1 and CDR2 sequences are SNHLY and FYNNEI.

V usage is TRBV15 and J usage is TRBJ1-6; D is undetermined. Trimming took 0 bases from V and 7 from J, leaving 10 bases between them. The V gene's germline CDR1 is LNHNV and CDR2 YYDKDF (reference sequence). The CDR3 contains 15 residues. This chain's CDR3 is CATSRDPLLNSPLHF. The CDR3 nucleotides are TGTGCCACCAGCAGAGACCCGCTACTAAATTCACCCCTCCACTTT.

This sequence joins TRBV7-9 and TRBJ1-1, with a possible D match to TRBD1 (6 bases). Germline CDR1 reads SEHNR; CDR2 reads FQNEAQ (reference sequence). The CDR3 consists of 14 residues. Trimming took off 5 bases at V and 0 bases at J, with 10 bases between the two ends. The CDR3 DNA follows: TGTGCCAGCAGCCCCGACAGGTTGAACACTGAAGCTTTCTTT. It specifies CASSPDRLNTEAFF.

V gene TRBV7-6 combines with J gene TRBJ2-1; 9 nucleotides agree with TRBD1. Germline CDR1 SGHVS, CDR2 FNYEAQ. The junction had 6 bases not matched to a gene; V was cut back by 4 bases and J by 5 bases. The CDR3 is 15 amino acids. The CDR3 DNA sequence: TGTGCCAGCAGCTCCGGGACAGGGTGGAACAATGAGCAGTTCTTC. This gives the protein CASSSGTGWNNEQFF.

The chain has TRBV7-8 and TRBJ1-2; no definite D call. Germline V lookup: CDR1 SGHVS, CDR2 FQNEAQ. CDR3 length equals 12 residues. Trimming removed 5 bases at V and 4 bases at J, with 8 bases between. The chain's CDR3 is CASSLTGYGYTF. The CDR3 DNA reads TGTGCCAGCAGCCTAACCGGCTATGGCTACACCTTC. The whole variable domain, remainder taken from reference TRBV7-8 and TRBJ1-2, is GAGVSQSPRYKVAKRGQDVALRCDPISGHVSLFWYQQALGQGPEFLTYFQNEAQLDKSGLPSDRFFAERPEGSVSTLKIQRTQQEDSAVYLCASSLTGYGYTFGSGTRLTVV.